This TCR beta chain was sequenced during a study of blood T cell repertoires in COVID-19. Study as a whole: Samples came from the United States, Italy and Spain, spanning acute and convalescent COVID-19. T cells, B-cell-depleted T cells, or PBMCs supplied cDNA or gDNA.

This clone was seen only a few times. The ends were cut back, 5 bases at V and 2 bases at J, with 9 bases in the middle. The CDR3 has 13 residues. Looked up from germline, CDR1 is SGHVS and CDR2 is FQNEAQ. Participants were placed into cohorts based on the clinical history they reported. Sequencing was performed with immunoSEQ multiplex PCR; in TCRdb, only in-frame clones are kept and a portion is missing. The sample has approximately 400,000 clones, around 86% seen once. The receptor comes from a woman in her forties or fifties who had recovered from COVID-19. The sequencing input was PBMCs or T cells enriched from blood (not recorded which). The chain has TRBV7-8 and TRBJ2-5; D is perhaps TRBD1 (5 bases). The CDR3 sequence is CASSRDRQETQYF. The CDR3 DNA reads as TGTGCCAGCAGCCGAGACAGACAAGAGACCCAGTACTTC.